The present TCR beta chain was sequenced within a study of blood T cells in healthy people across ages. General study results and limits: Unknown donor CMV status possibly confounded expanded clonotype changes. It was the long-lived donors that had more naive CD4+ cells and higher diversity than aged donors.

The authors ran a second PCR of roughly 6 to 12 cycles using a sample-barcoded 5' primer and a J-beta primer mix. TCRdb ran MiXCR on the 5' RACE reads and lists one entry per CDR3 protein. The sample carries 650,000 to 1,000,000 distinct CDR3 sequences, about 34% recorded once. Regarding this clonotype: Antigen: not known.

Every donor provided ten milliliters of peripheral blood. After removal of 4 bases from V and 5 bases from J, the junction contained 7 bases not matched to a gene. This CDR3 comprises 15 residues. CDR1 SGHTA and CDR2 FQGNSA come from the germline V gene. This receptor was obtained from a man between 18 and 29 years old in good health. The genes are TRBV7-2 and TRBJ2-5, with 10 bases fitting TRBD2. The sample taken for sequencing was blood. CDR3 sequence reads: CASSSSSGGGETQYF. The CDR3 nucleotides read TGTGCCAGCAGCTCCTCTAGCGGGGGAGGGGAGACCCAGTACTTC.